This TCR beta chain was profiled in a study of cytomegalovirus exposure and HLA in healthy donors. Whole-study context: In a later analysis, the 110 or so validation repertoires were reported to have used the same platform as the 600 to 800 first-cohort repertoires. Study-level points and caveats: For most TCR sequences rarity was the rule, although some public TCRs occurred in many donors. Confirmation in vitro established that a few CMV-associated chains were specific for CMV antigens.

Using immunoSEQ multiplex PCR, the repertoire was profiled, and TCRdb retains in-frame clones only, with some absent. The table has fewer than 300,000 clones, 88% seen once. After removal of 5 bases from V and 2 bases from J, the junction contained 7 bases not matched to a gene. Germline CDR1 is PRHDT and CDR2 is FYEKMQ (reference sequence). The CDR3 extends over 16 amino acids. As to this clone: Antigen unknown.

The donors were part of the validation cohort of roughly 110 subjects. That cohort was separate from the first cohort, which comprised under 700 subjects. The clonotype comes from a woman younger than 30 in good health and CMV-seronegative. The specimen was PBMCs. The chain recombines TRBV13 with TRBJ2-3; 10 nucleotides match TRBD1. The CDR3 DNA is TGTGCCAGCAGCGTCGACAGGGGGCCCTACACAGATACGCAGTATTTT. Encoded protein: CASSVDRGPYTDTQYF.